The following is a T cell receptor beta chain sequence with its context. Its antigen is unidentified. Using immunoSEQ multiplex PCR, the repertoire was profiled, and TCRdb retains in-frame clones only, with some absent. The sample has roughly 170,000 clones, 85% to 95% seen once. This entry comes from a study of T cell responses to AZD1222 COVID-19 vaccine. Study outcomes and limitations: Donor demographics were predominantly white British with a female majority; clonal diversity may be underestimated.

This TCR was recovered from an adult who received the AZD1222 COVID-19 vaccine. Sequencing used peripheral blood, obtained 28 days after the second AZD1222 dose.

CDR3 residues: CASSQSPPDRPKGGQYF. For the CDR3, the DNA is TGTGCCAGCAGTCAAAGCCCCCCGGACAGGCCCAAAGGGGGCCAGTACTTC. The chain is built from TRBV6-6 and TRBJ2-5, with 7 bases that match TRBD1. V trimming: 5 bases; J trimming: 10 bases; junction bases outside the gene matches: 22. Germline V gene data show CDR1 as MNHNY and CDR2 as SVGAGI (reference sequence). The CDR3 has 17 residues.